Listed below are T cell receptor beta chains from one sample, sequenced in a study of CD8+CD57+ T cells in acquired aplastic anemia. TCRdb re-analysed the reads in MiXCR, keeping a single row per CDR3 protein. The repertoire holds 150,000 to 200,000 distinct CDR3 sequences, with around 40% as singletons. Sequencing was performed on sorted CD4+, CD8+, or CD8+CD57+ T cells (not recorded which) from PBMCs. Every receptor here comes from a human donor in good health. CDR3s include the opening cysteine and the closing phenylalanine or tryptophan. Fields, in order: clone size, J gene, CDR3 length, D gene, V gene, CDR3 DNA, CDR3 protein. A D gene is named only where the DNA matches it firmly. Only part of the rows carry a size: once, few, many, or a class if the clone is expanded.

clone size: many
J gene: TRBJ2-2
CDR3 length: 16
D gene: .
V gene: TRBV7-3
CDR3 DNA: TGTGCCAGCAGCCCAAAAAGCGGAACGAACACCGGGGAGCTGTTTTTT
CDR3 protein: CASSPKSGTNTGELFF

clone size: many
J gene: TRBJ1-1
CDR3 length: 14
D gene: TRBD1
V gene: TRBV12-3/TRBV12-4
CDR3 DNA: TGTGCCAGCAGTTTGACAGGGATGAACACTGAAGCTTTCTTT
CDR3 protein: CASSLTGMNTEAFF

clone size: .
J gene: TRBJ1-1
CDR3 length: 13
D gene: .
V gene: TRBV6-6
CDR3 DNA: TGTGCCAGCAGTAAGGGGTTTCCTGGTGAAGCTTTCTTT
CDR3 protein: CASSKGFPGEAFF

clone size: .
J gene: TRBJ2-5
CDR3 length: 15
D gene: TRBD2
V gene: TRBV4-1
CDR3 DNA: TGCGCCAGCAGCCAAGTCGGACTAGTTGTAGAGACCCAGTACTTC
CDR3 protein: CASSQVGLVVETQYF

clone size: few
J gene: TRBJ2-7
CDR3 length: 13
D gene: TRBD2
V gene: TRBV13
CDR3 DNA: TGTGCCAGCAGTTATCCGGGGGGCTACGAGCAGTACTTC
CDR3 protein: CASSYPGGYEQYF

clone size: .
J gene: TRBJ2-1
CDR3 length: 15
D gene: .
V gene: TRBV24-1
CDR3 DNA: TGTGCCGCCAGTGCCACGGGACTAAGGGGGGATGAGCAGTTCTTC
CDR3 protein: CAASATGLRGDEQFF

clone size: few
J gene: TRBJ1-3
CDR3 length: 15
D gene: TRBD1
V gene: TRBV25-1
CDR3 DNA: TGTGCCAGCAGCCTAGGGACAGGGGAGTCGAACACCATATATTTT
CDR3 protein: CASSLGTGESNTIYF

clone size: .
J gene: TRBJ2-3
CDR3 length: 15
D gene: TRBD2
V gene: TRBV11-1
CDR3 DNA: TGTGCCCTTCCCCCGGGACTAGCTAGCACAGATACGCAGTATTTT
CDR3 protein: CALPPGLASTDTQYF

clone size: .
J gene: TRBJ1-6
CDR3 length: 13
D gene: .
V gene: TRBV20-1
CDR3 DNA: TGCAGTGCCACGGATCCCTATAATTCACCCCTCCACTTT
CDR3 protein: CSATDPYNSPLHF

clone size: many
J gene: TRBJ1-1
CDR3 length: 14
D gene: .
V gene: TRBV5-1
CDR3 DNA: TGCGCCAGCAGCTCGACAGCTTTAAACACTGAAGCTTTCTTT
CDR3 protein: CASSSTALNTEAFF

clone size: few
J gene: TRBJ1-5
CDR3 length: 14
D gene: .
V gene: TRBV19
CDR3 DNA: TGTGCCAGTTTCCCCGACAGGCAGGGACAGCCCCAGCATTTT
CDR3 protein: CASFPDRQGQPQHF

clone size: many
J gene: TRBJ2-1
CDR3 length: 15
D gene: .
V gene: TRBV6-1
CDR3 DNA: TGTGCCAGTACGCGGGGAGACAGCCCCCTCAATGAGCAGTTCTTC
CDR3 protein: CASTRGDSPLNEQFF

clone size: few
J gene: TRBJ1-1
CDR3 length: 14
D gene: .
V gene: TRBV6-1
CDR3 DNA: TGTGCCAGCAGTGAAAAAACAGGTCGCCTAGAAGCTTTCTTT
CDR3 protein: CASSEKTGRLEAFF

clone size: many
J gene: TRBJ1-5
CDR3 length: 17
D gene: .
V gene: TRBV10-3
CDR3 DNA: TGTGCCATCAGTGATCGAGGGGGGCAGGGAAGCAATCAGCCCCAGCATTTT
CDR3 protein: CAISDRGGQGSNQPQHF

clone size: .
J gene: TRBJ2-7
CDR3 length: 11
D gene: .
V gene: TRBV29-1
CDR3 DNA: TGCAGCGTTAAGACAGACTACGAGCAGTACTTC
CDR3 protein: CSVKTDYEQYF

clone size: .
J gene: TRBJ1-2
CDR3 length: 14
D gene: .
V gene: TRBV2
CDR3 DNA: TGTGCCAGTATACGGGGACCAAAGAACTACGGCTACACCTTC
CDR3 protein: CASIRGPKNYGYTF

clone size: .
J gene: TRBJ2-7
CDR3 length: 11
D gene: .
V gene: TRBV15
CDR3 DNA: TGTGCCACCAGCGGGGTTTCAGGGCAGTACTTC
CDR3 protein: CATSGVSGQYF

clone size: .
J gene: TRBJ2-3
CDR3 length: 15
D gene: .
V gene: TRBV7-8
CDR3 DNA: TGTGCCAGCTTTAAAAGCGGGTCTAGCACAGATACGCAGTATTTT
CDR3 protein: CASFKSGSSTDTQYF

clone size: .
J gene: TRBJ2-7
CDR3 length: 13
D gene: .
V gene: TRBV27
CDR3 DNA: TGTGCCAGCACCGGATGGTTGGGGAACGAGCAGTACTTC
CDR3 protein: CASTGWLGNEQYF

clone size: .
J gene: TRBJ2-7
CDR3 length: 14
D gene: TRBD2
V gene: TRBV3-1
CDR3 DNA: TGTGCCAGCAGCCAGGGACTAACAGACTACGAGCAGTACTTC
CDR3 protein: CASSQGLTDYEQYF

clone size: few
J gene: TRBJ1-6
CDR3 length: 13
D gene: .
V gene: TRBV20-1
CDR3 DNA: TGCAGTGTTGAAAGTGGGGGCGGTTCACCCCTCCACTTT
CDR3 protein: CSVESGGGSPLHF

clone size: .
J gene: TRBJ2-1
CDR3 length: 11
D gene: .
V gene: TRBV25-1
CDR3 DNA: TGTGCCAGCAGTGTCCGTTGGGAGCAGTTCTTC
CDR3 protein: CASSVRWEQFF

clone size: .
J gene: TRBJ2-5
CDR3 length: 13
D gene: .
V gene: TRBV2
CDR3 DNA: TGTGCCAGCAGTGGGACAGTAGGCGAGACCCAGTACTTC
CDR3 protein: CASSGTVGETQYF

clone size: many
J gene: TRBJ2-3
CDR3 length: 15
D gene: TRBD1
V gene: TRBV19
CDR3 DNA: TGTGCCAGTAGTATCGGGACAGGGATCTCAGATACGCAGTATTTT
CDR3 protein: CASSIGTGISDTQYF

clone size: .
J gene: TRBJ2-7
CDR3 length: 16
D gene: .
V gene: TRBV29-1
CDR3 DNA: TGCAGCGTTGATGGGGGGCCACAGGGAAGTGCCTACGAGCAGTACTTC
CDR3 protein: CSVDGGPQGSAYEQYF

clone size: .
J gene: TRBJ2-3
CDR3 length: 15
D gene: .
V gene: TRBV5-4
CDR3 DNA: TGTGCCGGCAGCTTGGCCGGGGGTTGGACAGATACGCAGTATTTT
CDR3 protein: CAGSLAGGWTDTQYF

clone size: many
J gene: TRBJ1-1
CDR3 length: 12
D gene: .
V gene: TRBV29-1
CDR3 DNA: TGCAGCGTTGCTTTGTCGAACACTGAAGCTTTCTTT
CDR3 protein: CSVALSNTEAFF

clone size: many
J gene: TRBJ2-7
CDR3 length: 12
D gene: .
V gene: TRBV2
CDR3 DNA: TGTGCCACCTCGTACCACTCCTACGAGCAGTACTTC
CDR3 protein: CATSYHSYEQYF

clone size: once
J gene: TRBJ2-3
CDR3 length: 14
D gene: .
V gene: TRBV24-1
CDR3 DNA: TGTGCCACCGGACTGCACGGCAACCCAGATACGCAGTATTTT
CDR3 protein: CATGLHGNPDTQYF

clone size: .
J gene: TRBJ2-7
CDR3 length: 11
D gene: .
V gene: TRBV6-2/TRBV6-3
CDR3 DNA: TGTGCCAGCAGTCCGATCAACGAGCAGTACTTC
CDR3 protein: CASSPINEQYF

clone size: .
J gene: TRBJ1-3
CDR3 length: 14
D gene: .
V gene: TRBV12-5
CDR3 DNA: TGTGCTAGTGGTGTGACAGACATTGGAAACACCATATATTTT
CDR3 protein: CASGVTDIGNTIYF

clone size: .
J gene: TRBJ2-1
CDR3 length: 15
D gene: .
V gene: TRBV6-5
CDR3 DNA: TGTGCCAGCAGTTACAGGCAGGTCCTTTACAATGAGCAGTTCTTC
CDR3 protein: CASSYRQVLYNEQFF

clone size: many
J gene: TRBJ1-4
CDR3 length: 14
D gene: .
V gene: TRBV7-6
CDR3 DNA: TGTGCCAGCAGCTGGGACGGACGTTATGAAAAACTGTTTTTT
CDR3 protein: CASSWDGRYEKLFF

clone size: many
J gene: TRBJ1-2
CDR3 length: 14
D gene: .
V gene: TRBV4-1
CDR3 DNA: TGCGCCAGCAGCCAAGTGGGGCAGAACTATGGCTACACCTTC
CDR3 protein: CASSQVGQNYGYTF

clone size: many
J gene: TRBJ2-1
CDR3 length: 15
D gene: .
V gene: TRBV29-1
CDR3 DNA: TGCAGCGTTGAAGACTCCGGTTTCTCCTACAATGAGCAGTTCTTC
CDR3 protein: CSVEDSGFSYNEQFF

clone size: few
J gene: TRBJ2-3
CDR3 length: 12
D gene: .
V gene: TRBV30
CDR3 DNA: TGTGCCTGGAGTTATAGCACAGATACGCAGTATTTT
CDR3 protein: CAWSYSTDTQYF

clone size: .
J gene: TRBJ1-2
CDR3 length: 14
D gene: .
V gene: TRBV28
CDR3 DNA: TGTGCCAGCAGTTCGACAACCTCCAACTATGGCTACACCTTC
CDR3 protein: CASSSTTSNYGYTF

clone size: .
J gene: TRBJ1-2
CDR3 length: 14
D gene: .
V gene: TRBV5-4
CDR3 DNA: TGTGCCAGCAGCGGGGGAGATCGACGGTATGGCTACACCTTC
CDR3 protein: CASSGGDRRYGYTF

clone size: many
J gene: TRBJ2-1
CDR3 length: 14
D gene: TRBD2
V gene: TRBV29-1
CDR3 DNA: TGCAGCGTTGAACCTCCTAGCGGGATCGATGAGCAGTTCTTC
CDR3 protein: CSVEPPSGIDEQFF

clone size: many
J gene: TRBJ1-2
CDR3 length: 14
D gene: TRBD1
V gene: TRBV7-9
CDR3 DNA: TGTGCCAGCAGCCCAACGACAGGGGTATATGGCTACACCTTC
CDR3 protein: CASSPTTGVYGYTF

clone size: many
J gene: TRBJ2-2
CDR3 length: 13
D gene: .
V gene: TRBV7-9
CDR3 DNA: TGTGCCAGCAGCGACACAATCACCGGGGAGCTGTTTTTT
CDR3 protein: CASSDTITGELFF

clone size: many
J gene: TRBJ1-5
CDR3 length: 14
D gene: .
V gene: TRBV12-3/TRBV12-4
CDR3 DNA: TGTGCCAGCAGTTACCCGGGGGTATATCAGCCCCAGCATTTT
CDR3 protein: CASSYPGVYQPQHF

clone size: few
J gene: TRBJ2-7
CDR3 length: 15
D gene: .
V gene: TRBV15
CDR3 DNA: TGTGCCACCAGCCAATGGGGAATCGGCTCCTACGAGCAGTACTTC
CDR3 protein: CATSQWGIGSYEQYF

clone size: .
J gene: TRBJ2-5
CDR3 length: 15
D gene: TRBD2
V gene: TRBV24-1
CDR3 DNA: TGTGCCACCAGTGAGGGGGGGGGATACCAAGAGACCCAGTACTTC
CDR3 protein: CATSEGGGYQETQYF

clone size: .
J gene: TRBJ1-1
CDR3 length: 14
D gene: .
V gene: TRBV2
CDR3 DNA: TGTGCCAGCAGTGGGCAGATGGGAGCGACTGAAGCTTTCTTT
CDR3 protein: CASSGQMGATEAFF

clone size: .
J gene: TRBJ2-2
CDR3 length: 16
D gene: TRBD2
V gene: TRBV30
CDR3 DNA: TGTGCCTGGAGTGCTTCCCGGACTAGCGACACCGGGGAGCTGTTTTTT
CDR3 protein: CAWSASRTSDTGELFF

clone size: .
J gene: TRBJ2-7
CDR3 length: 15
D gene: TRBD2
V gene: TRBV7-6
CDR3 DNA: TGTGCCAGCAGCTTAGAGACTAGCGGGACTTACGAGCAGTACTTC
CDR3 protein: CASSLETSGTYEQYF

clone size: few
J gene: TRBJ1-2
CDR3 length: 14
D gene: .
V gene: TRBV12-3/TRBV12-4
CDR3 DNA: TGTGCCGGCAGTTCCGACAGGACTAACTATGGCTACACCTTC
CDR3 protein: CAGSSDRTNYGYTF

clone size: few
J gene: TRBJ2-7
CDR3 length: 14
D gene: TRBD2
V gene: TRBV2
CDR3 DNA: TGTGCCAGCTGCTACACGGGGGAGGGATTCGAGCAGTACTTC
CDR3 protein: CASCYTGEGFEQYF

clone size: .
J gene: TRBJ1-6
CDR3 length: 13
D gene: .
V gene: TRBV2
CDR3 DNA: TGTGCCAGCAGTGGCCAGGGTGAATCACCCCTCCACTTT
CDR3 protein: CASSGQGESPLHF

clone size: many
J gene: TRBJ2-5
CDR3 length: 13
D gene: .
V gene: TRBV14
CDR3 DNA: TGTGCCAGCAGCCAAGATCTGAGAGAGACCCAGTACTTC
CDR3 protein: CASSQDLRETQYF

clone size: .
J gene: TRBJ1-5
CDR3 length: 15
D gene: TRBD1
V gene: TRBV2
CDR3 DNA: TGTGCCAGCAGTGAAGCGCTGGGGACAGGCCAGCCCCAGCATTTT
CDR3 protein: CASSEALGTGQPQHF

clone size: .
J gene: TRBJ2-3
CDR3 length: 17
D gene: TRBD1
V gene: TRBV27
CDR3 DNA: TGTGCCAGCAGTTTACGGACAGGGATACCTAGCACAGATACGCAGTATTTT
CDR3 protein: CASSLRTGIPSTDTQYF

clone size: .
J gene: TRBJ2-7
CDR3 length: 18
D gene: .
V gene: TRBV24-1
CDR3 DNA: TGTGCCACCAGTGATTTGAACGACGGTTCAGGGAGGTCAGGCGAGCAGTACTTC
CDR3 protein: CATSDLNDGSGRSGEQYF

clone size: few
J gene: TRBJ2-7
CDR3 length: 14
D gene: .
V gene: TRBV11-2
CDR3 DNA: TGTGCCAGCAGCTTACACCAGATCTCCTACGAGCAGTACTTC
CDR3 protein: CASSLHQISYEQYF